These 32 T cell receptor beta chains originate from one sample sequenced in a study of blood T cell repertoires in COVID-19. Libraries were prepared by immunoSEQ multiplex PCR; TCRdb keeps only in-frame clonotypes and omits some of them. The profile shows about 250,000 clones, roughly four fifths of them singletons. The sample consisted of PBMCs or T cells enriched from blood (not recorded which). The source of these receptors is a man aged 45-65 years who had recovered from COVID-19.

This chain joins TRBV23-1 and TRBJ1-4, with TRBD1 identical over 7 bases. TRBV23-1 is labeled an ORF, and its function is uncertain. Germline trimming cut 0 bases from V and 7 bases from J; bases unmatched to any gene: 17. The CDR3 runs to 19 residues. As DNA, the CDR3 is TGCGCCAGCAGTCAATCTCAAAGGGGGCGCTCCTTTCTCCCTGAAAAACTGTTTTTT. Translating gives CASSQSQRGRSFLPEKLFF.

This CDR3 is CASSRTQGGHEKLFF. DNA for the CDR3: TGTGCCAGCAGCCGAACACAGGGGGGTCATGAAAAACTGTTTTTT. This chain uses TRBV3-1 (or the pseudogene TRBV3-2) with TRBJ1-4, with TRBD1 matching 8 bases. Germline V gene lookup returns CDR1 LGHDT and CDR2 YNNKEL (reference sequence). J lost 6 bases, V lost 4 bases, and 7 bases had no gene match. This CDR3 contains 15 residues.

The J gene is TRBJ1-5, the V gene TRBV10-3, with 8 bases lining up with TRBD1. The CDR3 is 18 amino acids. The V gene end was trimmed by 2 bases and the J gene end by 4 bases; junction bases not matched to a gene: 13. Looked up from germline, CDR1 is ENHRY and CDR2 is SYGVKD. The CDR3 loop is CAISEHKSGDRLNQPQHF. The CDR3 DNA is TGTGCCATCAGTGAGCATAAATCCGGGGACAGGTTGAATCAGCCCCAGCATTTT.

This chain connects TRBV18 to TRBJ1-2; D may be TRBD1 (6 bases). Trimming removed 3 bases at V and 4 bases at J, with 15 bases between. The CDR3 contains 15 residues. Looked up from germline, CDR1 is KGHSH and CDR2 is LQKENI. The CDR3 sequence is CASSPRTANLYGYTF. CDR3 DNA sequence: TGTGCCAGCTCACCCCGGACAGCCAACCTCTATGGCTACACCTTC.

The V gene is TRBV25-1, the J gene TRBJ1-2; the D gene is possibly TRBD1 (5 bases). The germline V gene has CDR1 MGHDK and CDR2 SYGVNS. The CDR3 sequence is 16 residues long. The V and J ends lost 0 bases and 4 bases respectively, with 15 bases between them. CDR3 nucleotide sequence: TGTGCCAGCAGTGAATACAGGGAGGGTGGTTTCTATGGCTACACCTTC. Translating gives CASSEYREGGFYGYTF.

V and J are TRBV4-2 and TRBJ2-3; D is perhaps TRBD2 (6 bases). V lost 0 bases, J lost 3 bases, and 7 bases lay in between. Germline V gene lookup returns CDR1 LGHNA and CDR2 YNFKEQ. CDR3 length equals 14 residues. In DNA, the CDR3 is TGTGCCAGCAGCCAAGATGCGGGAACAGATACGCAGTATTTT. This encodes CASSQDAGTDTQYF.

This clone was seen only once. The rearrangement links TRBV4-2 to TRBJ2-2; 7 bases map to TRBD1. There are 13 residues in the CDR3. Trimming took 3 bases from V and 12 from J; bases not matched to a gene: 7. Germline V gene sequence: CDR1 LGHNA, CDR2 YNFKEQ. For the CDR3, the DNA is TGTGCCAGCAGCCACGACAGGGCCGCCCAGCTGTTTTTT. The encoded protein is CASSHDRAAQLFF.

This clone was observed a handful of times. This rearrangement joins TRBV19 to TRBJ1-5; 7 nucleotides match TRBD1. Per germline, CDR1 LNHDA and CDR2 SQIVND (reference sequence). The CDR3 is 16 residues long. V was pared by 6 bases and J by 7 bases, with 15 bases of the junction left unmatched. The CDR3 DNA reads TGTGCCAGTAGATTGATTGTAGGGGGCAGAATCCAGCCCCAGCATTTT. Translation gives CASRLIVGGRIQPQHF.

The gene calls are TRBV24-1 and TRBJ2-1, with 8 bases fitting TRBD1. This CDR3 has 15 residues. Germline lookup yields CDR1 KGHDR and CDR2 SFDVKD. With 6 bases clipped from V and 5 bases from J, the junction kept 8 bases outside the gene matches. DNA of the CDR3: TGTGCCACCAGTATGCCAGGGGGCCGGCACAATGAGCAGTTCTTC. It translates to CATSMPGGRHNEQFF.

The V and J genes are TRBV11-1 and TRBJ1-5; tentative D call: TRBD1 (5 bases). Trimming took off 4 bases at V and 4 bases at J, with 11 bases between the two ends. The CDR3 extends over 14 amino acids. Germline loops: CDR1 SGHAT, CDR2 FQDESV (reference sequence). The CDR3 DNA follows: TGTGCCAGCAGCTCTGGGCAGGGAAATCAGCCCCAGCATTTT. Translating it yields CASSSGQGNQPQHF.

The chain couples TRBV7-2 to TRBJ2-3; TRBD2 matches 12 bases. With 2 bases clipped from V and 5 bases from J, the junction kept 5 bases outside the gene matches. The germline V gene has CDR1 SGHTA and CDR2 FQGNSA. The CDR3 loop spans 16 amino acids. CDR3 sequence: CASSLWLAGGIDTQYF. Here the CDR3 DNA reads TGTGCCAGCAGCTTATGGCTAGCGGGAGGGATAGATACGCAGTATTTT.

The chain has TRBV6-5 and TRBJ2-7; no firm D call. Germline V CDR1 and CDR2: MNHEY, SVGAGI. The CDR3 runs 15 residues. V gave up 0 bases and J gave up 0 bases, with 9 bases separating them. CDR3 nucleotide sequence: TGTGCCAGCAGTTACTCAGGAGTCAACTCCTACGAGCAGTACTTC. Amino acid sequence: CASSYSGVNSYEQYF.

The V call is TRBV12-3 or TRBV12-4, the J call TRBJ1-1, with D maybe TRBD1 (6 bases). V gave up 6 bases and J gave up 6 bases, with 14 bases separating them. This CDR3 spans 13 amino acids. The CDR3 reads CASRGTLGSEAFF. The CDR3 nucleotides read TGTGCCAGCAGGGGGACACTAGGTTCTGAAGCTTTCTTT.

At least ten counts were recorded for this clone. This rearrangement joins TRBV6-2 or TRBV6-3 to TRBJ2-1, with 8 bases identical to TRBD1. Per the germline V gene, CDR1 is MNHEY and CDR2 is SVGEGT. CDR3 length equals 16 residues. V lost 7 bases and J lost 8; bases outside the gene matches: 16. In DNA, the CDR3 is TGTGCCAGCACCCCCCGATCGGACAGGGACTTCCATGAGCAGTTCTTC. This translates into CASTPRSDRDFHEQFF.

The chain carries TRBV7-2 and TRBJ2-7, with 7 bases matching TRBD1. J was trimmed by 1 base and V by 4 bases; bases with no gene match: 4. CDR1 is SGHTA and CDR2 is FQGNSA in the germline V gene. The CDR3 sequence is 14 residues long. DNA for the CDR3: TGTGCCAGCAGCTCGACAGGGTGGTCCTACGAGCAGTACTTC. This gives the protein CASSSTGWSYEQYF.

The CDR3 sequence is CASSQVGQGPLSSGNTIYF. In DNA, the CDR3 is TGTGCCAGCAGCCAAGTCGGGCAGGGCCCCTTGAGCTCTGGAAACACCATATATTTT. The rearrangement links TRBV3-1 (or the pseudogene TRBV3-2) to TRBJ1-3; D possibly corresponds to TRBD1 (5 bases). Germline values: CDR1 LGHDT, CDR2 YNNKEL (reference sequence). The CDR3 totals 19 residues. The germline V and J ends were trimmed by 1 base and 0 bases, with 19 bases remaining between them.

J is TRBJ2-3 and V is TRBV5-4, with D tentatively TRBD1 (6 bases). V shed 2 bases and J shed 0 bases, with 7 bases lying between them. Germline V CDR1 and CDR2: SGHNT, YYREEE (reference sequence). The CDR3 runs 14 residues. CDR3 nucleotides: TGTGCCAGCAGCTTAGGACAGAGCACAGATACGCAGTATTTT. It specifies CASSLGQSTDTQYF.

This clone is a singleton in its sample. V is TRBV6-2 or TRBV6-3 and J is TRBJ2-7; 10 bases align to TRBD2. Per germline, CDR1 MNHEY and CDR2 SVGEGT. This CDR3 is 20 amino acids long. V lost 0 bases and J lost 3; bases outside the gene matches: 17. This CDR3 reads CASSYSDLGRLAGARYEQYF. The CDR3 nucleotides read TGTGCCAGCAGTTACTCCGACCTCGGCCGTCTAGCGGGGGCCCGCTACGAGCAGTACTTC.

This clone came up once. The chain is built from TRBV7-2 and TRBJ2-3; D unclear. Germline V gene lookup returns CDR1 SGHTA and CDR2 FQGNSA. V was shortened by 4 bases and J by 4 bases, with 9 bases between the two germline ends. This CDR3 has 13 amino acids. This chain's CDR3 is CASSSTPPDTQYF. The CDR3, as DNA: TGTGCCAGCAGCTCTACCCCTCCAGATACGCAGTATTTT.

In its sample, this clone was seen a few times. The chain is built from TRBV7-6 and TRBJ2-1; 9 nucleotides agree with TRBD1. CDR1 and CDR2 from the germline V gene are SGHVS and FNYEAQ. The length of the CDR3 is 16 residues. Losses at the gene ends were 4 bases for V and 6 bases for J; bases not matched to a gene: 10. For the CDR3, the DNA is TGTGCCAGCAGCTCCTCCGGGACAGGGATATTCAATGAGCAGTTCTTC. Its translation: CASSSSGTGIFNEQFF.

V gene TRBV19 combines with J gene TRBJ2-5; TRBD1 aligns across 10 bases. V lost 5 bases, J lost 3 bases, and 3 bases stayed unmatched. Per germline, CDR1 LNHDA and CDR2 SQIVND (reference sequence). CDR3 length equals 14 residues. The CDR3 region is CASSRQGAKETQYF. The CDR3 coding sequence is TGTGCCAGTAGTCGACAGGGGGCTAAAGAGACCCAGTACTTC.

The chain combines TRBV30 with TRBJ2-3; no clear D gene. V shed 6 bases and J shed 6 bases, with 10 bases lying between them. The CDR3 totals 11 residues. Per germline, CDR1 GTSNPN and CDR2 SVGIG (reference sequence). This CDR3 reads CACQGVDTQYF. The DNA for the CDR3 is TGTGCCTGCCAAGGAGTGGATACGCAGTATTTT.

The chain joins TRBV5-5 to TRBJ2-5; D is uncertain. Deletions cut 4 bases from V and 2 bases from J, with 9 bases between. There are 13 residues in the CDR3. Germline V CDR1 and CDR2: SGHKS, YYEKEE (reference sequence). The CDR3 is CASSRDMQETQYF. The CDR3 region has the DNA TGTGCCAGCAGCCGAGATATGCAAGAGACCCAGTACTTC. The complete variable domain, with remaining parts taken from reference TRBV5-5 and TRBJ2-5, reads DAGVTQSPTHLIKTRGQQVTLRCSPISGHKSVSWYQQVLGQGPQFIFQYYEKEERGRGNFPDRFSARQFPNYSSELNVNALLLGDSALYLCASSRDMQETQYFGPGTRLLVL.

The chain is built from TRBV7-2 and TRBJ2-1; D is unresolved. The germline V gene has CDR1 SGHTA and CDR2 FQGNSA. Trimming removed 1 base from V and 5 bases from J, with 6 bases in between. This CDR3 contains 13 residues. The CDR3 is CASSLGRHNEQFF. The CDR3 DNA follows: TGTGCCAGCAGCTTAGGGAGACACAATGAGCAGTTCTTC. Full variable domain (remainder filled in from reference TRBV7-2 and TRBJ2-1): GAGVSQSPSNKVTEKGKDVELRCDPISGHTALYWYRQSLGQGLEFLIYFQGNSAPDKSGLPSDRFSAERTGGSVSTLTIQRTQQEDSAVYLCASSLGRHNEQFFGPGTRLTVL.

This chain uses TRBV6-2 or TRBV6-3 with TRBJ2-1, with TRBD2 matching over 8 bases. The germline gives CDR1 MNHEY, CDR2 SVGEGT. Trimming took 0 bases from V and 7 from J; bases not matched to a gene: 8. This CDR3 has 16 residues. CDR3 sequence reads: CASSYSKREPTNEQFF. The CDR3 DNA sequence: TGTGCCAGCAGTTACTCAAAGCGGGAGCCGACAAATGAGCAGTTCTTC.

The V and J genes are TRBV28 and TRBJ2-1, with 10 bases identical to TRBD2. Germline V gene sequence: CDR1 MDHEN, CDR2 SYDVKM. J was trimmed by 6 bases and V by 5 bases; bases with no gene match: 10. The CDR3 consists of 16 residues. CDR3 in DNA: TGTGCCAGCAGTCCAGCTAGCGGGAGAGCTGGCAATGAGCAGTTCTTC. Translation: CASSPASGRAGNEQFF.

V and J are TRBV2 and TRBJ2-7; 7 nucleotides match TRBD2. Germline assignment: CDR1 SNHLY and CDR2 FYNNEI. The junction had 10 bases not matched to a gene; V was cut back by 8 bases and J by 3 bases. This CDR3 comprises 14 residues. In DNA, the CDR3 is TGTGCCAGCTTTTCTTCGGGAGGATACTACGAGCAGTACTTC. Its protein is CASFSSGGYYEQYF. Supplemented by reference TRBV2 and TRBJ2-7, the full variable domain reads EPEVTQTPSHQVTQMGQEVILRCVPISNHLYFYWYRQILGQKVEFLVSFYNNEISEKSEIFDDQFSVERPDGSNFTLKIRSTKLEDSAMYFCASFSSGGYYEQYFGPGTRLTVT.

Note on this clone: This sample also contains other DNA sequences that code for the same CDR3. The chain carries TRBV5-1 and TRBJ1-4; tentatively, D is TRBD1 (6 bases). V lost 4 bases and J lost 3, with 10 bases in between. The CDR3 length is 14 residues. Germline CDR1 and CDR2: SGHRS and YFSETQ. The CDR3 spells CASSLDRANEKLFF. The CDR3 DNA reads as TGCGCCAGCAGCCTGGACAGAGCTAATGAAAAACTGTTTTTT.

The rearrangement joins TRBV28 to TRBJ1-6; TRBD1 agrees at 8 bases. Trimming took 5 bases from V and 6 from J; bases not matched to a gene: 6. This CDR3 has 15 residues. Germline lookup yields CDR1 MDHEN and CDR2 SYDVKM. CDR3 in amino acids: CASSRRDRSNSPLHF. In nucleotides, the CDR3 is TGTGCCAGCAGTCGACGGGACAGGAGTAATTCACCCCTCCACTTT.

The chain uses TRBV19 and TRBJ1-4; no definite D call. This CDR3 spans 13 amino acids. Germline CDR1 and CDR2: LNHDA and SQIVND (reference sequence). V was shortened by 1 base and J by 6 bases, with 6 bases between the two germline ends. CDR3 region: CASSIVSDEKLFF. The CDR3 DNA reads TGTGCCAGTAGTATAGTCTCAGATGAAAAACTGTTTTTT.

V usage is TRBV7-2 and J usage is TRBJ2-1; 7 bases agree with TRBD2. The V gene's germline CDR1 is SGHTA and CDR2 FQGNSA. The CDR3 is 15 residues long. V was pared by 7 bases and J by 6 bases, with 12 bases of the junction left unmatched. The CDR3 coding sequence is TGTGCCAGCATCCCCGGCGGGGGAAGGGTCAATGAGCAGTTCTTC. It encodes CASIPGGGRVNEQFF.

This rearrangement joins TRBV2 to TRBJ2-7; 12 positions match TRBD1. The trim removed 9 bases at V and 4 bases at J, leaving 7 bases unmatched. Germline lookup yields CDR1 SNHLY and CDR2 FYNNEI. The CDR3 has 14 amino acids. The CDR3 here is CASYPGQGAYEQYF. Written as DNA, the CDR3 is TGTGCCAGTTATCCGGGACAGGGGGCTTACGAGCAGTACTTC.